A single sample is the source of the 31 T cell receptor beta chains below, sequenced in a study of cytomegalovirus exposure and HLA in healthy donors (TCRdb year 2017). Library construction relied on the immunoSEQ multiplex PCR assay. Sourced from immuneACCESS, this table was stored by TCRdb with only in-frame sequences that have V and J called. A share of the clones is absent; for the studies checked, an unresolved V gene accounts for under half, and the remainder has no known explanation. Recorded for this sample are roughly 330,000 clones; approximately 90% of them occurred a single time. The ten largest clones take up 1% to 1.5% of the sample. The source material was PBMCs. The receptors were sampled from a woman in her twenties or thirties in good health and CMV-seropositive.

This sequence joins TRBV27 and TRBJ2-7; D is perhaps TRBD2 (6 bases). Trimming shortened V by 5 bases and J by 1 base, and 9 bases separated the two germline ends. From germline, CDR1 is MNHEY and CDR2 SMNVEV (reference sequence). The CDR3 is made up of 13 amino acids. This CDR3 reads CASSPGTSYEQYF. In DNA form, the CDR3 reads TGTGCCAGCAGTCCCGGGACTTCCTACGAGCAGTACTTC.

The chain employs TRBV9 and TRBJ2-2; TRBD2 matches at 9 bases. V shed 4 bases and J 4 bases; nucleotides not matched to a gene: 11. The CDR3 is 17 amino acids. Germline CDR1 is SGDLS and CDR2 is YYNGEE. The CDR3 nucleotides read TGTGCCAGCAGCCCAGGGCTAGCGGGAATTTTCACCGGGGAGCTGTTTTTT. Protein product: CASSPGLAGIFTGELFF.

This chain joins TRBV6-1 and TRBJ1-2; 8 bases are a match to TRBD1. V shed 5 bases, J shed 4 bases, and the junction held 6 bases outside the gene matches. Germline values: CDR1 MNHNS, CDR2 SASEGT. This CDR3 contains 14 residues. CDR3 sequence reads: CASSWTGRSYGYTF. The CDR3 nucleotides are TGTGCCAGCAGTTGGACAGGGCGGAGCTATGGCTACACCTTC.

This clone was detected once. This chain joins TRBV5-1 and TRBJ2-2; perhaps TRBD2 as D (6 bases). The CDR3 is made up of 21 amino acids. V was trimmed by 0 bases and J by 2 bases, leaving 26 bases between them. The germline V gene has CDR1 SGHRS and CDR2 YFSETQ. CDR3 nucleotide sequence: TGCGCCAGCAGCTTGGCTGAGACTAGAAGAGCCCCCCGAATAAACACCGGGGAGCTGTTTTTT. Protein sequence: CASSLAETRRAPRINTGELFF.

CDR3 loop: CASSRNEQFF. CDR3 nucleotides: TGTGCCAGCAGTCGTAATGAGCAGTTCTTC. V gene TRBV27 combines with J gene TRBJ2-1; no definite D call. V was shortened by 5 bases and J by 7 bases, with 3 bases between the two germline ends. The CDR3 has 10 amino acids. Germline V gene data show CDR1 as MNHEY and CDR2 as SMNVEV (reference sequence).

This clone showed up just a few times. This chain uses TRBV6-1 with TRBJ1-5, with D possibly TRBD1 on 6 matching bases. Trimming removed 2 bases at V and 3 bases at J, with 8 bases between. Per the germline V gene, CDR1 is MNHNS and CDR2 is SASEGT. This CDR3 contains 14 residues. Here the CDR3 DNA reads TGTGCCAGCAGTGAATGGACAGACAATCAGCCCCAGCATTTT. Amino acid sequence: CASSEWTDNQPQHF.

The chain employs TRBV27 and TRBJ2-1; D is ambiguous. The CDR3 loop spans 19 amino acids. Between the trimmed V and J ends, which lost 3 bases and 4 bases, there was a span of 25 bases. Germline-derived CDR1 and CDR2 are MNHEY and SMNVEV (reference sequence). The CDR3 sequence is CASSFRIGRWESSYNEQFF. The CDR3 coding sequence is TGTGCCAGCAGTTTCCGCATCGGGCGCTGGGAATCCTCTTACAATGAGCAGTTCTTC.

The V gene is TRBV2, the J gene TRBJ2-3; 12 bases are a match to TRBD2. The length of the CDR3 is 15 residues. V gave up 6 bases and J gave up 5 bases; unmatched junction bases: 6. In germline, CDR1 is SNHLY, CDR2 FYNNEI. This CDR3 reads CASRLGLAGKDTQYF. The CDR3 bases are TGTGCCAGCAGACTTGGACTAGCGGGAAAAGATACGCAGTATTTT.

The chain employs TRBV4-1 and TRBJ1-4, with TRBD1 matching over 7 bases. After removal of 1 base from V and 1 base from J, the junction contained 6 bases not matched to a gene. The CDR3 covers 17 residues. The germline gives CDR1 MGHRA, CDR2 YSYEKL. CDR3 sequence (DNA): TGCGCCAGCAGCCAAGTTCAGGGGGTTAGAACTAATGAAAAACTGTTTTTT. This translates into CASSQVQGVRTNEKLFF.

The chain is built from TRBV2 and TRBJ1-2; D perhaps matches TRBD1 (6 bases). Germline-derived CDR1 and CDR2 are SNHLY and FYNNEI. The CDR3 loop spans 16 amino acids. The V end lost 2 bases, the J end lost 0 bases, and 13 bases lay between the germline ends. The DNA for the CDR3 is TGTGCCAGCAGTGAACCAGGGGAGCGTTCTAACTATGGCTACACCTTC. It specifies CASSEPGERSNYGYTF. The full variable domain, its missing parts supplied by reference TRBV2 and TRBJ1-2, is EPEVTQTPSHQVTQMGQEVILRCVPISNHLYFYWYRQILGQKVEFLVSFYNNEISEKSEIFDDQFSVERPDGSNFTLKIRSTKLEDSAMYFCASSEPGERSNYGYTFGSGTRLTVV.

The chain joins TRBV27 to TRBJ2-3; D gene unclear. The CDR3 covers 11 residues. Trimming left V 6 bases short and J 2 bases short, with 3 bases between. CDR1 is MNHEY, CDR2 SMNVEV, per germline (reference sequence). CDR3 nucleotides: TGTGCCAGCAGATCCACAGATACGCAGTATTTT. Protein: CASRSTDTQYF.

The rearrangement uses TRBV5-4 and TRBJ2-5; 8 nucleotides agree with TRBD2. J lost 1 base, V lost 6 bases, and 5 bases had no gene match. The germline gives CDR1 SGHNT, CDR2 YYREEE (reference sequence). This CDR3 is 14 amino acids long. The DNA of the CDR3 is TGTGCCAGCACCCAGGGACTAGGCCAAGAGACCCAGTACTTC. Protein: CASTQGLGQETQYF. Full variable domain (missing parts from reference TRBV5-4 and TRBJ2-5): ETGVTQSPTHLIKTRGQQVTLRCSSQSGHNTVSWYQQALGQGPQFIFQYYREEENGRGNFPPRFSGLQFPNYSSELNVNALELDDSALYLCASTQGLGQETQYFGPGTRLLVL.

This clone showed up just a few times. This chain links TRBV5-6 with TRBJ1-6; 7 bases fit TRBD1. Germline V gene sequence: CDR1 SGHDT, CDR2 YYEEEE. The CDR3 is 17 residues long. Germline trimming cut 1 base from V and 7 bases from J; bases unmatched to any gene: 11. Here the CDR3 DNA reads TGTGCCAGCAGCTTGTTGGTGACAGGGAGGAGGAATTCACCCCTCCACTTT. Amino acids: CASSLLVTGRRNSPLHF.

This chain connects TRBV19 to TRBJ1-2; the D gene is possibly TRBD1 (5 bases). The CDR3 runs to 10 residues. Trimming took off 8 bases at V and 7 bases at J, with 8 bases between the two ends. Germline V gene sequence: CDR1 LNHDA, CDR2 SQIVND (reference sequence). DNA for the CDR3: TGTGCCAGTCAGGGACTTGGCTACACCTTC. The encoded protein is CASQGLGYTF.

CDR3 sequence: CASSYSFGQFYGYTF. CDR3 bases: TGTGCCAGCAGTTACTCTTTCGGACAGTTCTATGGCTACACCTTC. The gene calls are TRBV6-5 and TRBJ1-2; a weak D match, TRBD1 (6 bases). The CDR3 runs 15 residues. Germline loops: CDR1 MNHEY, CDR2 SVGAGI. The ends were cut back, 0 bases at V and 4 bases at J, with 12 bases in the middle.

J is TRBJ2-2 and V is TRBV7-2; 11 positions agree with TRBD2. V was pared by 5 bases and J by 7 bases, with 15 bases of the junction left unmatched. This CDR3 has 18 amino acids. Germline CDR1 and CDR2: SGHTA and FQGNSA. The CDR3 DNA reads TGTGCCAGCAGCGCCCGACTCAGTAGCGGGGGGGCCGGCGGGGAGCTGTTTTTT. Its translation: CASSARLSSGGAGGELFF.

V gene TRBV28 combines with J gene TRBJ1-5; no firm D call. The CDR3 spans 13 residues. Trimming stripped 4 bases from V and 4 bases from J, with 8 bases between. Germline lookup yields CDR1 MDHEN and CDR2 SYDVKM. DNA of the CDR3: TGTGCCAGCAGTTATGGTATAAATCAGCCCCAGCATTTT. Residues: CASSYGINQPQHF.

This chain uses TRBV19 with TRBJ2-7; D is unclear. CDR3 length: 14 residues. In germline, CDR1 is LNHDA, CDR2 SQIVND (reference sequence). Trimming pared 0 bases from V and 0 bases from J, leaving 6 bases between. The CDR3 DNA is TGTGCCAGTAGTATAGACAGGAGCTCCTACGAGCAGTACTTC. It codes for CASSIDRSSYEQYF.

The genes are TRBV5-5 and TRBJ1-2, with D tentatively TRBD1 (6 bases). The germline gives CDR1 SGHKS, CDR2 YYEKEE (reference sequence). The CDR3 consists of 15 residues. V lost 0 bases to trimming and J lost 2 bases, with 11 bases between them. The CDR3 loop reads CASSLAGGANYGYTF. In nucleotides, the CDR3 is TGTGCCAGCAGCTTGGCCGGGGGCGCGAACTATGGCTACACCTTC.

This chain uses TRBV5-6 with TRBJ1-5; D possibly corresponds to TRBD1 (5 bases). The CDR3 is made up of 15 amino acids. Germline-derived CDR1 and CDR2 are SGHDT and YYEEEE. With 4 bases removed from V and 4 bases from J, the gap between germline ends came to 15 bases. CDR3 sequence: CASSLGTEWNQPQHF. CDR3 coding DNA: TGTGCCAGCAGCCTCGGGACCGAATGGAATCAGCCCCAGCATTTT.

V is TRBV30 and J is TRBJ2-7, with D maybe TRBD1 (6 bases). This CDR3 spans 12 amino acids. Trimming pared 4 bases from V and 2 bases from J, leaving 9 bases between. The germline V gene has CDR1 GTSNPN and CDR2 SVGIG (reference sequence). CDR3 coding DNA: TGTGCCTGGAAAACAGGGCCCTACGAGCAGTACTTC. Its protein is CAWKTGPYEQYF.

This rearrangement joins TRBV15 to TRBJ2-1; the D is unclear. V lost 0 bases to trimming and J lost 6 bases, with 3 bases between them. The CDR3 runs to 12 residues. In germline, CDR1 is LNHNV, CDR2 YYDKDF (reference sequence). The CDR3, as DNA: TGTGCCACCAGCAGAGATTTCAATGAGCAGTTCTTC. Its protein is CATSRDFNEQFF.

The chain carries TRBV9 and TRBJ2-7; 9 nucleotides line up with TRBD2. Germline V gives CDR1 SGDLS, CDR2 YYNGEE. The CDR3 runs to 15 residues. The ends lost 1 base at V and 7 bases at J; junction bases unmatched: 9. This CDR3 reads CASSVSGGTAREQYF. In DNA, the CDR3 is TGTGCCAGCAGCGTAAGCGGGGGGACCGCTCGGGAGCAGTACTTC.

This chain joins TRBV30 and TRBJ2-3; D tentatively reads TRBD1 or TRBD2 (5 bases each). CDR3 size: 14 residues. V was pared by 3 bases and J by 5 bases, with 15 bases between. Per the germline V gene, CDR1 is GTSNPN and CDR2 is SVGIG (reference sequence). The CDR3 region is CAWRGELVRDTQYF. The DNA for the CDR3 is TGTGCCTGGAGGGGGGAGTTGGTTCGAGATACGCAGTATTTT.

V usage is TRBV7-8 and J usage is TRBJ2-7, with D perhaps matching TRBD2 (6 bases). Germline CDR1 is SGHVS and CDR2 is FQNEAQ. The CDR3 has 13 amino acids. Trimming cost V 8 bases and J 5 bases, with 16 bases left between them. CDR3 region: CASDVGTDHEQYF. The CDR3 DNA sequence: TGTGCCAGCGACGTCGGGACTGACCACGAGCAGTACTTC.

A single count supports this clone. The rearrangement uses TRBV11-1 and TRBJ1-6; 12 bases are a match to TRBD1. This CDR3 comprises 17 residues. Germline loops: CDR1 SGHAT, CDR2 FQDESV (reference sequence). V lost 5 bases to trimming and J lost 8 bases; unmatched junction nucleotides: 10. The CDR3 is CASSTWGTGGAYSPLHF. CDR3 in DNA: TGTGCCAGCAGCACCTGGGGGACAGGGGGCGCGTATTCACCCCTCCACTTT.

The chain recombines TRBV6-6 with TRBJ1-4; the match to TRBD1 covers 8 bases. The trim removed 6 bases at V and 2 bases at J, leaving 2 bases unmatched. In germline, CDR1 is MNHNY, CDR2 SVGAGI (reference sequence). This CDR3 is built from 14 residues. The CDR3 protein is CASRGTGTNEKLFF. CDR3 in DNA: TGTGCCAGCAGGGGGACAGGCACTAATGAAAAACTGTTTTTT.

The J gene is TRBJ2-2, the V gene TRBV10-2; 9 bases align to TRBD2. The trim removed 7 bases at V and 1 base at J, leaving 1 base unmatched. This CDR3 comprises 14 residues. Looked up from germline, CDR1 is WSHSY and CDR2 is SAAADI. The CDR3 is CASNSGGNTGELFF. In nucleotides, the CDR3 is TGCGCCAGCAATAGCGGGGGGAACACCGGGGAGCTGTTTTTT.

The chain recombines TRBV4-3 with TRBJ2-7; D is unclear. V lost 0 bases, J lost 3 bases, and 21 bases lay in between. Germline V gives CDR1 LGHNA, CDR2 YSLEER. The CDR3 is 18 amino acids. The CDR3 here is CASSQDAAPSATGYEQYF. In DNA form, the CDR3 reads TGCGCCAGCAGCCAAGATGCTGCCCCGTCCGCCACGGGCTACGAGCAGTACTTC.

V and J are TRBV15 and TRBJ2-7; possible D gene TRBD2, 6 bases. With 1 base removed from V and 2 bases from J, the gap between germline ends came to 15 bases. The CDR3 totals 16 residues. From germline, CDR1 is LNHNV and CDR2 YYDKDF (reference sequence). The CDR3 DNA reads TGTGCCACCAGCAGAGCCGGGGTAGCGGAGACCTACGAGCAGTACTTC. Amino acid sequence: CATSRAGVAETYEQYF.

J is TRBJ2-3 and V is TRBV7-2; unclear D gene. The CDR3 extends over 14 amino acids. CDR1 and CDR2 from the germline V gene are SGHTA and FQGNSA. V dropped 5 bases and J dropped 1 base, with 10 bases sitting between them. CDR3 coding DNA: TGTGCCAGCAGCCGCAATAAACGCACAGATACGCAGTATTTT. Residues: CASSRNKRTDTQYF.